These T cell receptor beta chains were read from a single sample in a study of cytomegalovirus exposure and HLA in healthy donors. Generated by immunoSEQ multiplex PCR, the TCRdb table keeps only in-frame clones and is missing some. The data show hundreds of thousands of clones, approximately 87% seen once. The sequenced material came from PBMCs. The receptors come from a woman between 18 and 30 years old in good health and CMV-seronegative. Each CDR3 is given with its conserved first and last residue. D genes are given only for firm matches. Clone size, where shown, is once, few, many, or a class for clones that have expanded.

>TRBV27|.|TRBJ2-7|.
CASSLGGEQYF
TGTGCCAGCAGTCTGGGAGGCGAGCAGTACTTC
>TRBV2|.|TRBJ2-1|TRBD2
CASSEALLLQREFDEQFF
TGTGCCAGCAGTGAAGCGCTTCTGTTACAGCGGGAGTTCGATGAGCAGTTCTTC
>TRBV4-3|.|TRBJ1-2|.
CASSQGRAAGGYTF
TGCGCCAGCAGCCAAGGACGGGCTGCAGGGGGCTACACCTTC
>TRBV28|once|TRBJ2-7|.
CASSFRTGREQYF
TGTGCCAGCAGTTTCAGAACAGGTCGCGAGCAGTACTTC
>TRBV10-3|.|TRBJ2-7|TRBD2
CAISESPGGGEQYF
TGTGCCATCAGTGAGTCGCCGGGAGGTGGGGAGCAGTACTTC
>TRBV11-2|.|TRBJ2-1|.
CASSLFSPRGSSYNEQFF
TGTGCCAGCAGCTTATTCTCTCCGCGGGGCAGCTCCTACAATGAGCAGTTCTTC
>TRBV7-3|.|TRBJ2-2|.
CASSPTGTGELFF
TGTGCCAGCAGCCCCACGGGAACCGGGGAGCTGTTTTTT
>TRBV6-1|.|TRBJ2-1|TRBD1
CASSSTGGAYNEQFF
TGTGCCAGCAGCTCCACAGGGGGCGCCTACAATGAGCAGTTCTTC
>TRBV9|.|TRBJ2-1|TRBD2
CASSLAGANNEQFF
TGTGCCAGCAGCCTAGCGGGAGCCAATAATGAGCAGTTCTTC
>TRBV6-5|once|TRBJ2-1|.
CASSYSESVNEQFF
TGTGCCAGCAGTTACTCGGAGAGCGTCAATGAGCAGTTCTTC
>TRBV6-1|.|TRBJ2-5|.
CASRDRQAAVETQYF
TGTGCCAGCAGGGATCGACAGGCTGCCGTGGAGACCCAGTACTTC
>TRBV4-3|once|TRBJ2-7|.
CASSQDLAGYGYEQYF
TGCGCCAGCAGCCAAGATCTTGCAGGGTATGGCTACGAGCAGTACTTC
>TRBV5-4|.|TRBJ1-6|.
CASSRDWGDSPLHF
TGTGCCAGCAGCCGTGACTGGGGGGATTCACCCCTCCACTTT
>TRBV4-2|.|TRBJ2-5|TRBD2
CASSQEPTSGRGTQYF
TGTGCCAGCAGCCAAGAACCGACTAGCGGGAGAGGGACCCAGTACTTC
>TRBV4-1|few|TRBJ1-2|.
CASSQERHDYGYTF
TGCGCCAGCAGCCAAGAGAGGCACGACTATGGCTACACCTTC
>TRBV4-3|.|TRBJ2-2|TRBD2
CASSQGLVNPGELFF
TGCGCCAGCAGCCAGGGACTAGTAAATCCCGGGGAGCTGTTTTTT
>TRBV19|few|TRBJ2-2|TRBD1
CASSLQLTGHTGELFF
TGTGCCAGTAGTCTTCAACTGACAGGGCACACCGGGGAGCTGTTTTTT
>TRBV6-5|.|TRBJ1-2|.
CASSYSGRVGYGYTF
TGTGCCAGCAGTTACTCGGGGAGGGTCGGCTATGGCTACACCTTC
>TRBV7-8|.|TRBJ1-4|.
CASSHRTLRNEKLFF
TGTGCCAGCAGCCACCGGACACTTAGGAATGAAAAACTGTTTTTT
>TRBV6-1|once|TRBJ1-2|.
CASTTRPSYGYTF
TGTGCCAGCACAACCCGCCCGAGCTATGGCTACACCTTC
>TRBV6-4|.|TRBJ2-1|TRBD2
CASSILAGVGNEQFF
TGTGCCAGCAGCATACTAGCGGGAGTAGGCAATGAGCAGTTCTTC
>TRBV27|.|TRBJ2-3|TRBD2
CASSGLAGGPGSTDTQYF
TGTGCCAGCAGTGGACTAGCGGGAGGGCCTGGGAGCACAGATACGCAGTATTTT
>TRBV5-1|.|TRBJ1-1|TRBD1
CASSDYGRQGLRGNTEAFF
TGCGCCAGCAGCGACTACGGTAGACAGGGGCTGAGGGGGAACACTGAAGCTTTCTTT
>TRBV20-1|.|TRBJ2-7|.
CSARSGVQYF
TGCAGTGCTAGATCCGGGGTGCAGTACTTC
>TRBV25-1|.|TRBJ2-2|.
CASSERGPNGELFF
TGTGCCAGCAGTGAAAGAGGCCCTAACGGGGAGCTGTTTTTT
>TRBV5-4|.|TRBJ2-3|.
CASSRTGTDTQYF
TGTGCCAGCAGCCGGACAGGCACAGATACGCAGTATTTT
>TRBV5-6|.|TRBJ2-5|TRBD1
CASGQGAKQETQYF
TGTGCCAGTGGGCAGGGGGCCAAACAAGAGACCCAGTACTTC
>TRBV19|.|TRBJ1-2|TRBD1
CASSLQGATNYGYTF
TGTGCCAGTAGCCTACAGGGGGCAACTAACTATGGCTACACCTTC
>TRBV2|.|TRBJ2-1|TRBD2
CASKGLAGTNNEQFF
TGTGCCAGCAAGGGACTAGCGGGAACCAACAATGAGCAGTTCTTC
>TRBV11-2|few|TRBJ1-3|.
CASSLGRAGNTIYF
TGTGCCAGCAGCTTAGGCAGGGCTGGAAACACCATATATTTT
>TRBV5-1|.|TRBJ2-7|TRBD1
CASSGDSSYEQYF
TGCGCCAGCAGCGGGGACAGCTCCTACGAGCAGTACTTC
>TRBV5-8|.|TRBJ2-2|TRBD2
CASSIGLAGELFF
TGTGCCAGCAGCATCGGACTAGCCGGGGAGCTGTTTTTT
>TRBV5-1|.|TRBJ2-1|TRBD2
CASSLVLAGVYNEQFF
TGCGCCAGCAGCTTGGTATTAGCGGGAGTCTACAATGAGCAGTTCTTC
>TRBV30|.|TRBJ2-7|.
CAWRPPTAFEQYF
TGTGCCTGGAGACCGCCAACCGCGTTCGAGCAGTACTTC
>TRBV6-5|.|TRBJ2-3|.
CASSYGWASTDTQYF
TGTGCCAGCAGTTACGGGTGGGCTAGCACAGATACGCAGTATTTT
>TRBV5-5|.|TRBJ2-7|.
CASSLGQPGFPYEQYF
TGTGCCAGCAGCTTGGGGCAACCGGGATTCCCGTACGAGCAGTACTTC
>TRBV7-2|few|TRBJ1-2|.
CASTANYGYTF
TGTGCCAGCACCGCTAACTATGGCTACACCTTC
>TRBV9|.|TRBJ2-1|.
CASSVGAYNEQFF
TGTGCCAGCAGCGTAGGGGCATACAATGAGCAGTTCTTC
>TRBV9|.|TRBJ2-1|TRBD1
CASSPRTGVRREQFF
TGTGCCAGCAGCCCCAGGACAGGAGTTAGGAGAGAGCAGTTCTTC
>TRBV28|.|TRBJ1-6|.
CASSTATTGRISPLHF
TGTGCCAGCAGCACAGCCACCACAGGTCGGATTTCACCCCTCCACTTT
>TRBV10-2|.|TRBJ2-1|TRBD2
CASSRAGGTYNEQFF
TGCGCCAGCAGTAGAGCGGGAGGGACCTACAATGAGCAGTTCTTC
>TRBV14|.|TRBJ2-1|TRBD2
CASSYSGGNEQFF
TGTGCCAGCAGTTATAGCGGGGGTAATGAGCAGTTCTTC
>TRBV28|.|TRBJ1-2|.
CASSLPPGGRTF
TGTGCCAGCAGTTTGCCCCCGGGGGGAAGGACCTTC
>TRBV2|.|TRBJ2-5|.
CASSTLRGVETQYF
TGTGCCAGCAGTACACTCAGGGGGGTGGAGACCCAGTACTTC
>TRBV5-1|.|TRBJ2-5|TRBD2
CASSLAVAGGETQYF
TGCGCCAGCAGCTTGGCCGTGGCGGGAGGGGAGACCCAGTACTTC